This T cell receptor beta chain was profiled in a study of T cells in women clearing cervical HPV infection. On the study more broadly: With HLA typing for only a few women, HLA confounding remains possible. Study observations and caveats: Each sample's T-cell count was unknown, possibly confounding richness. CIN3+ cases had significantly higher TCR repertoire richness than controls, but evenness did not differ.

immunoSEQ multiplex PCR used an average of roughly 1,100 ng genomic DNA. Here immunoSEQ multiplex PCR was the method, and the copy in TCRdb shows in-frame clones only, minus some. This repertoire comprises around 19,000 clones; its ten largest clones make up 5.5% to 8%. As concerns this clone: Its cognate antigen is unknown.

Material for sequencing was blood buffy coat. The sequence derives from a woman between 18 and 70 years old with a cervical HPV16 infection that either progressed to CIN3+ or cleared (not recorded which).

The CDR3 here is CASSPSLDTEAFF. The part of the CDR3 DNA that was read is TGTGCCAGCTCACCCAGTCTGGACACTGAA. This chain uses TRBV18 with TRBJ1-1; D gene unclear. The read gets to within 3 residues of the CDR3 end, and the germline J gene fills in the rest. Germline values: CDR1 KGHSH, CDR2 LQKENI. This CDR3 has 13 amino acids. Deletions cut 3 bases from V and 3 bases from J, with 8 bases between.